The 12 T cell receptor beta chains reported below all come from one sample, sequenced in a study of blood T cell repertoires in COVID-19. Sequencing used immunoSEQ multiplex PCR; TCRdb keeps in-frame clones, though not all of them. The sample records some 170,000 clones, about 90% being singletons. Sequenced: PBMCs or T cells enriched from blood (not recorded which). Receptors were obtained from a human donor with acute COVID-19. The donor label of this sample is uncertain.

V gene TRBV7-9 combines with J gene TRBJ1-2; D not resolved. The CDR3 runs to 14 residues. Germline-derived CDR1 and CDR2 are SEHNR and FQNEAQ (reference sequence). Trimming removed 2 bases at V and 7 bases at J, with 14 bases between. CDR3 loop: CASSLTTPISGYTF. The CDR3 DNA follows: TGTGCCAGCAGCTTAACTACCCCTATTAGTGGCTACACCTTC.

J is TRBJ1-2 and V is TRBV27; 8 nucleotides line up with TRBD1. From germline, CDR1 is MNHEY and CDR2 SMNVEV (reference sequence). CDR3 length: 15 amino acids. V lost 4 bases and J lost 4; bases outside the gene matches: 8. CDR3 sequence (DNA): TGTGCCAGCAGTTACACAGGGGGAATACCCTATGGCTACACCTTC. Its translation is CASSYTGGIPYGYTF.

The J gene is TRBJ1-2, the V gene TRBV4-3; D is undetermined. Trimming left V 3 bases short and J 5 bases short, with 19 bases between. The germline gives CDR1 LGHNA, CDR2 YSLEER. The CDR3 spans 16 residues. This CDR3 reads CASSQADSGLGYGYTF. CDR3 nucleotide sequence: TGCGCCAGCAGCCAGGCGGACTCAGGACTTGGGTATGGCTACACCTTC.

V gene TRBV19 combines with J gene TRBJ2-1; TRBD2 aligns across 11 bases. V shed 5 bases and J 10 bases; nucleotides not matched to a gene: 7. The CDR3 has 14 amino acids. Germline V gives CDR1 LNHDA, CDR2 SQIVND (reference sequence). The CDR3 spells CASSFLAGGKEQFF. The DNA for the CDR3 is TGTGCCAGTAGTTTTCTAGCGGGGGGTAAAGAGCAGTTCTTC.

This chain uses TRBV10-3 with TRBJ1-3, with 10 bases fitting TRBD1. This CDR3 region has 22 residues. In germline, CDR1 is ENHRY, CDR2 SYGVKD. The junction had 25 bases not matched to a gene; V was cut back by 4 bases and J by 4 bases. CDR3 bases: TGTGCCATCAGTGCCCCGACAGGGGGCGCGGCGCGCCCTAATACCCCCGGAAACACCATATATTTT. Protein product: CAISAPTGGAARPNTPGNTIYF.

The chain combines TRBV7-6 with TRBJ2-1, with 7 bases lining up with TRBD2. The germline V gene encodes CDR1 SGHVS and CDR2 FNYEAQ. The V and J ends lost 1 base and 9 bases, in that order; junction bases with no gene match: 6. There are 14 residues in the CDR3. The CDR3 bases are TGTGCCAGCAGCTTAGTAGAGCGGGGACCTGAGCAGTTCTTC. Encoded protein: CASSLVERGPEQFF.

This chain uses TRBV2 with TRBJ1-2, with TRBD1 matching 8 bases. Germline V gene lookup returns CDR1 SNHLY and CDR2 FYNNEI. Germline trimming cut 7 bases from V and 4 bases from J; bases unmatched to any gene: 11. The CDR3 has 15 residues. CDR3 sequence: CASTPGQGSFYGYTF. The CDR3 region has the DNA TGTGCCAGCACCCCAGGACAGGGAAGCTTCTATGGCTACACCTTC.

This chain joins TRBV10-2 and TRBJ2-3; 7 positions match TRBD1. Trimming cost V 7 bases and J 1 base; bases outside gene matches: 5. Germline V lookup: CDR1 WSHSY, CDR2 SAAADI. The CDR3 is made up of 14 amino acids. CDR3 in amino acids: CASIQGDCTDTQYF. The CDR3 DNA sequence: TGCGCCAGCATCCAGGGGGATTGCACAGATACGCAGTATTTT.

The rearrangement joins TRBV7-2 to TRBJ1-2; maybe TRBD1 (5 bases). The germline V and J ends were trimmed by 3 bases and 8 bases, with 13 bases remaining between them. Germline V gene data show CDR1 as SGHTA and CDR2 as FQGNSA. This CDR3 comprises 13 residues. CDR3 nucleotides: TGTGCCAGCAGCTTTCTTCCGCGGGGGGGCTACACCTTC. Residues: CASSFLPRGGYTF.

This chain uses TRBV5-1 with TRBJ2-5; 10 bases align to TRBD2. CDR3 length: 14 residues. CDR1 and CDR2 (germline): SGHRS, YFSETQ. The J segment lost 5 bases and the V segment lost 1 base, leaving 2 bases of the junction unmatched. CDR3 nucleotides: TGCGCCAGCAGCTTGCCTAGCGGGGGTGAGACCCAGTACTTC. It yields the protein CASSLPSGGETQYF.

Comments on this clone: The same CDR3 arises from other DNA sequences in this sample as well. The gene calls are TRBV10-3 and TRBJ2-7; no clear D. V was clipped by 0 bases and J by 2 bases, with 5 bases between them. The CDR3 contains 13 residues. The germline CDR1 and CDR2 sequences are ENHRY and SYGVKD. The CDR3 loop reads CAISESGPYEQYF. CDR3 nucleotide sequence: TGTGCCATCAGTGAGTCGGGCCCCTACGAGCAGTACTTC.

The chain combines TRBV18 with TRBJ2-3; 11 nucleotides agree with TRBD2. Germline V gene data show CDR1 as KGHSH and CDR2 as LQKENI. The CDR3 has 13 amino acids. V was pared by 8 bases and J by 5 bases, with 3 bases of the junction left unmatched. The CDR3 DNA reads TGTGCCAGCCGAGGACTAGCGGGAGATACGCAGTATTTT. This sequence encodes CASRGLAGDTQYF.